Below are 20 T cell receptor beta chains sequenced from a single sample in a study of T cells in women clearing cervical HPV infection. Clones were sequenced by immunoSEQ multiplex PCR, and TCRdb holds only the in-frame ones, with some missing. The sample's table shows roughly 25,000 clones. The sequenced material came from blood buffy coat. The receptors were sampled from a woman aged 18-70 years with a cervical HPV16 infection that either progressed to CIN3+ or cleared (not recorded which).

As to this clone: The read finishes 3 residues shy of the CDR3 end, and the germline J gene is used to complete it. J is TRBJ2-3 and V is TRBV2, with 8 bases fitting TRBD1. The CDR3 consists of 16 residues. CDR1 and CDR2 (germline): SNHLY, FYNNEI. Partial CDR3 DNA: TGTGCCAGCGCAAGGCAGGGGGCTTATAGCAATCAGCCG. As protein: CASARQGAYSNQP. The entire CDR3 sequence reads CASARQGAYSNQPQYF.

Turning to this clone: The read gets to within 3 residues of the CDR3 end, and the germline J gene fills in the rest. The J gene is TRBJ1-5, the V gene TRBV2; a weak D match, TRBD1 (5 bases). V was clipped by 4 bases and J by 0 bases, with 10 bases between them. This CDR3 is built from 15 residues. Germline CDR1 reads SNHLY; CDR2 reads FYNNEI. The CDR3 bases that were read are TGTGCCAGCAGTGGGCAGGGTAATAGCAATCAGCCC. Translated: CASSGQGNSNQP. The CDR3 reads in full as CASSGQGNSNQPQHF.

The DNA read from the CDR3 is TGTGCCAGCAGCACGACTAGCGGGGCCTCCACAGATACG. It specifies CASSTTSGASTDT. In full, the CDR3 reads CASSTTSGASTDTQYF. V usage is TRBV12-3 or TRBV12-4 and J usage is TRBJ2-3, with 11 positions matching TRBD2. The read gets to within 3 residues of the CDR3 end, and the germline J gene fills in the rest. Trimming removed 6 bases from V and 2 bases from J; junction bases left unmatched: 7. The CDR3 spans 16 residues.

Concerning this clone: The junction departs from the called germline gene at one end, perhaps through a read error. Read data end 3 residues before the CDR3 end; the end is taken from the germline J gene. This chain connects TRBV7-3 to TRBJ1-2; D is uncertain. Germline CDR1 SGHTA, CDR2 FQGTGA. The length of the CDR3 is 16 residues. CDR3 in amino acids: CASSLSGLAGRYDYTF. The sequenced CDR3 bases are TGTGCCAGCAGCTTAAGTGGACTAGCGGGAAGGTATGAC.

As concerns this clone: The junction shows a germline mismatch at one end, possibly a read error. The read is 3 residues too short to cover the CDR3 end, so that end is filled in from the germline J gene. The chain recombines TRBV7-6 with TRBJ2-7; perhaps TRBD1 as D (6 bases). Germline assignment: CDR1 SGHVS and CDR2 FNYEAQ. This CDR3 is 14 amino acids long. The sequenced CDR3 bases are TGTGCCTGCAGCTTAGCCACCAGGGGTGGCGAG. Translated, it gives CACSLATRGGE. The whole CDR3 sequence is CACSLATRGGEQYF. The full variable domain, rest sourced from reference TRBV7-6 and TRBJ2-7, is GAGVSQSPRYKVTKRGQDVALRCDPISGHVSLYWYRQALGQGPEFLTYFNYEAQQDKSGLPNDRFSAERPEGSISTLTIQRTEQRDSAMYRCACSLATRGGEQYFGPGTRLTVT.

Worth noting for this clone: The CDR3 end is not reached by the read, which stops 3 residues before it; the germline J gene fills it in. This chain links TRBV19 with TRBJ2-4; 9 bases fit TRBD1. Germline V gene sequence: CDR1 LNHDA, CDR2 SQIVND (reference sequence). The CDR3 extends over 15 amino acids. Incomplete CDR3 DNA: TGTGCCAGTAGTCACTTGGGACAGGGAAACTATGGT. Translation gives CASSHLGQGNYG. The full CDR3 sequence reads CASSHLGQGNYGQYF.

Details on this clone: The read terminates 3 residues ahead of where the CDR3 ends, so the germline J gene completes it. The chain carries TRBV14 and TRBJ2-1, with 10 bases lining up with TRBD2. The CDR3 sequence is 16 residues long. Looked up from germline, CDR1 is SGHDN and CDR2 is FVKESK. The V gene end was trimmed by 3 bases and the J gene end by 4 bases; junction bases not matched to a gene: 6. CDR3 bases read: TGTGCCAGCAGCCAGCGAGCGGGAGGGACTTACAATGAG. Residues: CASSQRAGGTYNE. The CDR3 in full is CASSQRAGGTYNEQFF.

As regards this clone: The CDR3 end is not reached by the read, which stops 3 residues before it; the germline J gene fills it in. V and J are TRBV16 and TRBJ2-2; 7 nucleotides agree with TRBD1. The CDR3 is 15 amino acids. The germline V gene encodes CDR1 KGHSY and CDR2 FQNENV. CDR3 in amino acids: CASSLETGTGSPLFF. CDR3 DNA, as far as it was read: TGTGCCAGCAGCCTTGAGACAGGGACGGGATCACCG.

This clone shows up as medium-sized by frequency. CDR3 sequence: CASTGEYTDTQYF. The covered CDR3 bases are TGCGCCAGCACAGGGGAGTACACAGATACG. The chain links TRBV10-1 to TRBJ2-3; tentatively, D is TRBD1 (6 bases). The read gets to within 3 residues of the CDR3 end, and the germline J gene fills in the rest. The ends were cut back, 7 bases at V and 2 bases at J, with 10 bases in the middle. The CDR3 extends over 13 amino acids. CDR1 and CDR2 (germline): WNHNN, SYGVQD (reference sequence).

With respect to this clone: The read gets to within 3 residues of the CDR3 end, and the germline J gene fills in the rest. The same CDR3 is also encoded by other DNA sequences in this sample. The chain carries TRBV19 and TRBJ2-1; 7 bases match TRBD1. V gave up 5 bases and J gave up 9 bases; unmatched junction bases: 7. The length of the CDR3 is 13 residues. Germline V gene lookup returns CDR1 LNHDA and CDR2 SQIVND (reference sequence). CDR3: CASSFTGAGEQFF. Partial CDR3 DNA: TGTGCCAGTAGTTTCACAGGGGCGGGTGAG.

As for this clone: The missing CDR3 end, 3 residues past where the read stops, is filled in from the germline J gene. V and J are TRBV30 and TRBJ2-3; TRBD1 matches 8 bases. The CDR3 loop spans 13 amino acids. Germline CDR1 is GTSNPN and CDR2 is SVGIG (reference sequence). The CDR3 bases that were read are TGTGCCTGGAGTAGGGACAGGCATCAGCCG. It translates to CAWSRDRHQP. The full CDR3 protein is CAWSRDRHQPQYF.

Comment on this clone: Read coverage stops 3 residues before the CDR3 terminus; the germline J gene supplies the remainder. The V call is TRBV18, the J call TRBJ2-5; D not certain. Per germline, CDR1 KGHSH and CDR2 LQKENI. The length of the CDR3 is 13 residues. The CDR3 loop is CASSPSSQNTQYF. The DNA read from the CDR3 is TGTGCCAGCTCACCATCCTCTCAGAATACC. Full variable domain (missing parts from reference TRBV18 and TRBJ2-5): NAGVMQNPRHLVRRRGQEARLRCSPMKGHSHVYWYRQLPEEGLKFMVYLQKENIIDESGMPKERFSAEFPKEGPSILRIQQVVRGDSAAYFCASSPSSQNTQYFGPGTRLLVL.

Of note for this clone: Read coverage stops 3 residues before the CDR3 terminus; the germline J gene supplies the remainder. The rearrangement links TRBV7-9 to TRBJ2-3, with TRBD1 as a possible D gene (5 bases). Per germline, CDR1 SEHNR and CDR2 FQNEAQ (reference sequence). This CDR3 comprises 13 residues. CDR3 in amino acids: CASSADSHQPQYF. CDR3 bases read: TGTGCCAGCAGCGCTGACAGTCATCAGCCG. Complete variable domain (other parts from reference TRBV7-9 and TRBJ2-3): DTGVSQNPRHKITKRGQNVTFRCDPISEHNRLYWYRQTLGQGPEFLTYFQNEAQLEKSRLLSDRFSAERPKGSFSTLEIQRTEQGDSAMYLCASSADSHQPQYFGPGTRLTVL.

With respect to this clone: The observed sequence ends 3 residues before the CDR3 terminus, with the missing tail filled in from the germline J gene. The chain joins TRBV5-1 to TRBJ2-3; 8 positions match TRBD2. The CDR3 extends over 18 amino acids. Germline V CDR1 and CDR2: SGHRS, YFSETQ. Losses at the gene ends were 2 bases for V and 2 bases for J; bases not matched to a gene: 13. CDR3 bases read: TGCGCCAGCAGCTTTGGGGGGACTAAGACTAGCGTCACAGATACG. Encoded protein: CASSFGGTKTSVTDT. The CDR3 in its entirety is CASSFGGTKTSVTDTQYF.

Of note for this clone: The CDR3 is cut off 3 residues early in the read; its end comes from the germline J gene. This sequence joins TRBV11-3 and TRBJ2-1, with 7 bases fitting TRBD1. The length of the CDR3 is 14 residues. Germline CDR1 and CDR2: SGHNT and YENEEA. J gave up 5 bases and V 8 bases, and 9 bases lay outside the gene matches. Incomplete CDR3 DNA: TGTGCCAGCGGGACAGCCCTAGGCGACAATGAG. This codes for CASGTALGDNE. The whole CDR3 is CASGTALGDNEQFF. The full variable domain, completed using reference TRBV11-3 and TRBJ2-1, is EAGVVQSPRYKIIEKKQPVAFWCNPISGHNTLYWYLQNLGQGPELLIRYENEEAVDDSQLPKDRFSAERLKGVDSTLKIQPAELGDSAVYLCASGTALGDNEQFFGPGTRLTVL.

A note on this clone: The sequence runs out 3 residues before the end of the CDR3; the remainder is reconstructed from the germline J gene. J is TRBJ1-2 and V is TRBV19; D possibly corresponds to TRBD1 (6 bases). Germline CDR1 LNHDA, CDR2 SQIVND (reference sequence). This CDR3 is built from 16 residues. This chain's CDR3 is CASSIVARGSTDTYTF. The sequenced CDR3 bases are TGTGCCAGTAGTATAGTCGCCAGGGGAAGCACAGATACC. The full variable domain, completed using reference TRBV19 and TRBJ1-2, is DGGITQSPKYLFRKEGQNVTLSCEQNLNHDAMYWYRQDPGQGLRLIYYSQIVNDFQKGDIAEGYSVSREKKESFPLTVTSAQKNPTAFYLCASSIVARGSTDTYTFGSGTRLTVV.

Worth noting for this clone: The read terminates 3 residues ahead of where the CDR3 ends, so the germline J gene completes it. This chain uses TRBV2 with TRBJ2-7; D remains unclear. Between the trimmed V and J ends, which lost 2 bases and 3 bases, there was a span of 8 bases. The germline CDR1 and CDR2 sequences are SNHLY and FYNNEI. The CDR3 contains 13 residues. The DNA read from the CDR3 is TGTGCCAGCAGTGAAATCCTTCGCTACGAG. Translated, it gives CASSEILRYE. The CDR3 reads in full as CASSEILRYEQYF.

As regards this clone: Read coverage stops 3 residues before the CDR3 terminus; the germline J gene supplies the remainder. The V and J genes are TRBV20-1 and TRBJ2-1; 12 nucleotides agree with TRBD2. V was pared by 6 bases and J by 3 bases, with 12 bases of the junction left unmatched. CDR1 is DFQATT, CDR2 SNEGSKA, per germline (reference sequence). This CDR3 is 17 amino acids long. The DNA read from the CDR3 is TGCAGTGCCGCGACTAGCGGGAGTGGTCTGAACTACAATGAG. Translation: CSAATSGSGLNYNE. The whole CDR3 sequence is CSAATSGSGLNYNEQFF.

The sequenced part of the CDR3 DNA is TGCGCCAGCAGCTTGGCCGGGTTACGCCAAAGGGGCAATGAG. This encodes CASSLAGLRQRGNE. The full CDR3 protein reads CASSLAGLRQRGNEQFF. V is TRBV5-1 and J is TRBJ2-1; the D gene is possibly TRBD1 (5 bases). The read terminates 3 residues before the CDR3 end, so the remaining end is supplied by the germline J gene. Germline V gives CDR1 SGHRS, CDR2 YFSETQ. V lost 0 bases to trimming and J lost 6 bases, with 19 bases between them. The CDR3 sequence is 17 residues long.

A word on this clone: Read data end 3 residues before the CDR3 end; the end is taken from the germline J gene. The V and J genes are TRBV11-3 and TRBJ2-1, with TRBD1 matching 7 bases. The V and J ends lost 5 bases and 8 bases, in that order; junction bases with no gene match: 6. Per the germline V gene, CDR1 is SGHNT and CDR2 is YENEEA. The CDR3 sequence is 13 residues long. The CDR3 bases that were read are TGTGCCAGCAGCCTCGGACAGGCCCATGAG. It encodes CASSLGQAHE. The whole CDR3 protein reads CASSLGQAHEQFF.